The 23 T cell receptor beta chains presented below share a single source sample, sequenced in a study of cytomegalovirus exposure and HLA in healthy donors. PCR primers comprised 60 Vbeta and 13 Jbeta primers. Measured with immunoSEQ multiplex PCR; TCRdb has only the in-frame clones, and not every one. The sample has about 200,000 clones, around 80% seen once; the top ten hold 2.9%. The source material was PBMCs. The origin of the receptors is a man under 40 in good health and CMV-seronegative.

The V gene is TRBV7-9, the J gene TRBJ2-5, with D perhaps matching TRBD2 (7 bases). The J call is uncertain, as TRBJ2-7 better fits the DNA end. Germline CDR1 SEHNR, CDR2 FQNEAQ (reference sequence). This CDR3 is built from 14 residues. CDR3 bases: TGTGCCAGCAGCCAAAGGGGGGGGTTCAACGAGCAGTACTTC. Its protein is CASSQRGGFNEQYF.

The chain recombines TRBV5-1 with TRBJ2-4, with 8 positions matching TRBD1. Germline CDR1 reads SGHRS; CDR2 reads YFSETQ. This CDR3 is built from 16 residues. With 4 bases clipped from V and 7 bases from J, the junction kept 13 bases outside the gene matches. This CDR3 is CASSPEGRGRRNIQYF. The DNA for the CDR3 is TGCGCCAGCAGCCCAGAAGGCAGGGGGCGACGGAACATTCAGTACTTC.

The chain joins TRBV11-2 to TRBJ1-2, with TRBD1 matching over 8 bases. Germline V gives CDR1 SGHAT, CDR2 FQNNGV. Losses at the gene ends were 4 bases for V and 4 bases for J; bases not matched to a gene: 5. The CDR3 sequence is 14 residues long. CDR3 DNA sequence: TGTGCCAGCAGCTCCTCAGGGGGCGGCTATGGCTACACCTTC. This gives the protein CASSSSGGGYGYTF.

The J gene is TRBJ1-2, the V gene TRBV6-1; D perhaps matches TRBD1 (6 bases). This CDR3 has 13 residues. Trimming removed 6 bases from V and 8 bases from J, with 16 bases in between. Germline V CDR1 and CDR2: MNHNS, SASEGT. The CDR3 spells CASSEQGVRGYTF. CDR3 sequence (DNA): TGTGCCAGCAGCGAACAGGGTGTAAGGGGCTACACCTTC.

The chain has TRBV9 and TRBJ1-2; unclear D gene. The CDR3 covers 15 residues. Germline CDR1 and CDR2: SGDLS and YYNGEE. The ends were cut back, 0 bases at V and 8 bases at J, with 17 bases in the middle. CDR3 nucleotide sequence: TGTGCCAGCAGCGTAGATGAGCAGGCCATCTTGGGCTACACCTTC. It translates to CASSVDEQAILGYTF.

V is TRBV4-3 and J is TRBJ2-3, with D maybe TRBD1 (6 bases). Trimming left V 1 base short and J 2 bases short, with 13 bases between. CDR1 LGHNA and CDR2 YSLEER come from the germline V gene. The length of the CDR3 is 16 residues. In DNA, the CDR3 is TGCGCCAGCAGCCAAGCAGATTACAGGGCCACAGATACGCAGTATTTT. Translation: CASSQADYRATDTQYF.

The rearrangement links TRBV7-9 to TRBJ1-1; perhaps TRBD1 as D (5 bases). V was shortened by 3 bases and J by 5 bases, with 10 bases between the two germline ends. From germline, CDR1 is SEHNR and CDR2 FQNEAQ (reference sequence). The CDR3 extends over 13 amino acids. The DNA for the CDR3 is TGTGCCAGCAGCTTCGGGGGGAGGACTGAAGCTTTCTTT. It yields the protein CASSFGGRTEAFF. The variable domain in full, completed from reference TRBV7-9 and TRBJ1-1, reads DTGVSQNPRHKITKRGQNVTFRCDPISEHNRLYWYRQTLGQGPEFLTYFQNEAQLEKSRLLSDRFSAERPKGSFSTLEIQRTEQGDSAMYLCASSFGGRTEAFFGQGTRLTVV.

This chain connects TRBV7-9 to TRBJ2-7; tentative D call: TRBD1 (6 bases). CDR1 SEHNR and CDR2 FQNEAQ come from the germline V gene (reference sequence). There are 15 residues in the CDR3. Trimming pared 2 bases from V and 2 bases from J, leaving 13 bases between. CDR3 region: CASSLSGTPPYEQYF. The CDR3 DNA reads as TGTGCCAGCAGCTTATCCGGGACACCTCCCTACGAGCAGTACTTC.

Concerning this clone itself: Mismatch with germline at one junction end may stem from a read error. CDR3 nucleotide sequence: TGTGCCAGCAGGGTAGCTGGGAACACCATATATTTT. Its protein product is CASRVAGNTIYF. The rearrangement links TRBV11-3 to TRBJ1-3; D unresolved. Germline V gives CDR1 SGHNT, CDR2 YENEEA. The CDR3 covers 12 residues. Full variable domain (rest looked up from reference TRBV11-3 and TRBJ1-3): EAGVVQSPRYKIIEKKQPVAFWCNPISGHNTLYWYLQNLGQGPELLIRYENEEAVDDSQLPKDRFSAERLKGVDSTLKIQPAELGDSAVYLCASRVAGNTIYFGEGSWLTVV.

This chain connects TRBV20-1 to TRBJ2-7, with TRBD1 identical over 7 bases. Per the germline V gene, CDR1 is DFQATT and CDR2 is SNEGSKA (reference sequence). Unmatched junction bases numbered 2, after V lost 3 bases and J lost 6 bases. CDR3 length: 11 amino acids. The CDR3 DNA is TGCAGTGCTAGGTACAGGGGCGAGCAGTACTTC. Translation gives CSARYRGEQYF.

This chain uses TRBV5-6 with TRBJ2-5, with 8 bases lining up with TRBD1. From germline, CDR1 is SGHDT and CDR2 YYEEEE. The CDR3 covers 15 residues. The trim removed 1 base at V and 7 bases at J, leaving 9 bases unmatched. As DNA, the CDR3 is TGTGCCAGCAGCTTGCAGGGGGCACAAATCGGGACCCAGTACTTC. It encodes CASSLQGAQIGTQYF.

The chain joins TRBV5-4 to TRBJ2-7; 9 nucleotides match TRBD2. The CDR3 is made up of 16 amino acids. Germline assignment: CDR1 SGHNT and CDR2 YYREEE (reference sequence). With 4 bases clipped from V and 4 bases from J, the junction kept 12 bases outside the gene matches. CDR3 protein: CASSRMASGVLYEQYF. The CDR3 bases are TGTGCCAGCAGCCGTATGGCTAGCGGGGTGTTATACGAGCAGTACTTC.

V gene TRBV5-4 combines with J gene TRBJ1-2; 7 positions match TRBD1. V was pared by 4 bases and J by 5 bases, with 8 bases of the junction left unmatched. The CDR3 runs to 14 residues. CDR1 and CDR2 (germline): SGHNT, YYREEE (reference sequence). The CDR3 is CASSRGTELYGYTF. CDR3 nucleotides: TGTGCCAGCAGCCGCGGGACAGAGCTGTATGGCTACACCTTC.

The gene calls are TRBV6-6 and TRBJ1-2, with 8 nucleotides matching TRBD1. This CDR3 is built from 13 residues. Trimming removed 4 bases from V and 8 bases from J; junction bases left unmatched: 6. Germline-derived CDR1 and CDR2 are MNHNY and SVGAGI (reference sequence). Here the CDR3 DNA reads TGTGCCAGCAGTTCGAGGACAGGGCAAGGCTACACCTTC. Protein: CASSSRTGQGYTF.

Only a few counts were recorded for this clone. The V gene is TRBV7-8, the J gene TRBJ2-6, with 7 bases that match TRBD1. This CDR3 has 17 residues. V was pared by 5 bases and J by 2 bases, with 9 bases of the junction left unmatched. The germline V gene encodes CDR1 SGHVS and CDR2 FQNEAQ. The CDR3 bases are TGTGCCAGCAGCCCCTTGGCAGGGGGAACTGGGGCCAACGTCCTGACTTTC. Translated: CASSPLAGGTGANVLTF.

V and J are TRBV6-5 and TRBJ2-7; 7 bases map to TRBD1. With 2 bases clipped from V and 4 bases from J, the junction kept 8 bases outside the gene matches. From germline, CDR1 is MNHEY and CDR2 SVGAGI. This CDR3 is built from 15 residues. The chain's CDR3 is CASSYATGTVYEQYF. CDR3 bases: TGTGCCAGCAGTTACGCTACCGGGACAGTGTACGAGCAGTACTTC.

This clone was found a few times. The chain couples TRBV6-1 to TRBJ1-6; 9 positions agree with TRBD1. The CDR3 consists of 18 residues. V shed 3 bases, J shed 0 bases, and the junction held 6 bases outside the gene matches. CDR1 and CDR2 from the germline V gene are MNHNS and SASEGT. CDR3 sequence: CASSDTTGGTSYNSPLHF. The CDR3 region has the DNA TGTGCCAGCAGTGATACGACAGGGGGGACCTCCTATAATTCACCCCTCCACTTT.

The chain couples TRBV7-2 to TRBJ2-7, with a weak D call TRBD2 (6 bases). The germline V gene has CDR1 SGHTA and CDR2 FQGNSA. V was trimmed by 1 base and J by 0 bases, leaving 10 bases between them. The CDR3 has 15 amino acids. The CDR3 protein is CASSLDLASSYEQYF. DNA of the CDR3: TGTGCCAGCAGCTTAGATCTAGCGTCCTCCTACGAGCAGTACTTC.

The chain links TRBV6-1 to TRBJ1-2; 10 positions agree with TRBD1. V gave up 8 bases and J gave up 5 bases; unmatched junction bases: 8. Germline values: CDR1 MNHNS, CDR2 SASEGT. CDR3 length equals 14 residues. The CDR3 sequence is CASHGTGAFYGYTF. The CDR3 nucleotides read TGTGCCAGCCACGGGACAGGGGCATTTTATGGCTACACCTTC.

V gene TRBV5-1 combines with J gene TRBJ2-5; a weak D match, TRBD1 (6 bases). In germline, CDR1 is SGHRS, CDR2 YFSETQ. The CDR3 loop spans 18 amino acids. The V and J ends lost 0 bases and 6 bases respectively, with 24 bases between them. The CDR3 DNA sequence: TGCGCCAGCAGCTTGGTGCTTGGGTTGGGGGCCGGGGAGAAGACCCAGTACTTC. It codes for CASSLVLGLGAGEKTQYF.

This clone was detected a few times. This chain links TRBV7-8 with TRBJ1-2; possible D gene TRBD1, 6 bases. The CDR3 runs to 16 residues. Trimming removed 2 bases from V and 6 bases from J, with 19 bases in between. Germline V gene sequence: CDR1 SGHVS, CDR2 FQNEAQ. The CDR3 DNA reads as TGTGCCAGCAGCTTACAAATACCAGGGGCCGGGGATGGCTACACCTTC. Translated, it gives CASSLQIPGAGDGYTF. Looking up the rest from reference TRBV7-8 and TRBJ1-2 gives the full variable domain: GAGVSQSPRYKVAKRGQDVALRCDPISGHVSLFWYQQALGQGPEFLTYFQNEAQLDKSGLPSDRFFAERPEGSVSTLKIQRTQQEDSAVYLCASSLQIPGAGDGYTFGSGTRLTVV.

The chain links TRBV6-1 to TRBJ2-1; tentatively, D is TRBD2 (7 bases). Per germline, CDR1 MNHNS and CDR2 SASEGT. The CDR3 extends over 14 amino acids. V lost 7 bases, J lost 9 bases, and 19 bases lay in between. CDR3: CASKGEGGPGEQFF. The CDR3, as DNA: TGTGCCAGCAAGGGGGAGGGGGGGCCGGGTGAGCAGTTCTTC.

This sequence joins TRBV18 and TRBJ2-2; no reliable D call. Per the germline V gene, CDR1 is KGHSH and CDR2 is LQKENI. The CDR3 has 14 amino acids. The ends were cut back, 6 bases at V and 1 base at J, with 9 bases in the middle. CDR3 sequence reads: CASSPRMNTGELFF. In DNA form, the CDR3 reads TGTGCCAGCTCGCCGCGAATGAACACCGGGGAGCTGTTTTTT.